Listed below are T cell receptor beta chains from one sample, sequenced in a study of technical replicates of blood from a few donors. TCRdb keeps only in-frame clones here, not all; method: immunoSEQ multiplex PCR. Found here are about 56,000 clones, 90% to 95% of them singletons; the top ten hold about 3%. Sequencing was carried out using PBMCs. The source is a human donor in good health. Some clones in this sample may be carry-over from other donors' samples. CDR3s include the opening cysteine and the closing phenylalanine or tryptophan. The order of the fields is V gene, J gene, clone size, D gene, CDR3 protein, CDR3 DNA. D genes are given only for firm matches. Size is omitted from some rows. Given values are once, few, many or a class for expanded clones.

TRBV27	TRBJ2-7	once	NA	CASTQGALTYEQYF	TGTGCCAGCACTCAAGGGGCGTTGACCTACGAGCAGTACTTC
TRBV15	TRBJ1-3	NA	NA	CATSRGSYGSSGNTIYF	TGTGCCACCAGCAGAGGCTCTTACGGGAGCTCTGGAAACACCATATATTTT
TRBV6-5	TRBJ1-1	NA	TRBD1	CASSYEGTAFDKAFF	TGTGCCAGCAGTTACGAGGGGACAGCCTTTGACAAAGCTTTCTTT
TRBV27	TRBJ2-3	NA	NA	CASSFGGLTQYF	TGTGCCAGCAGTTTTGGGGGACTGACGCAGTATTTT
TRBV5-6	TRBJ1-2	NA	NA	CASSDRSYGYTF	TGTGCCAGCAGTGACAGGAGCTATGGCTACACCTTC
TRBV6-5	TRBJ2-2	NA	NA	CASGRGELFF	TGTGCCAGCGGGAGGGGGGAGCTGTTTTTT
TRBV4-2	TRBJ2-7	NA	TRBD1	CASSQGQGYGYEQYF	TGTGCCAGCAGCCAAGGACAGGGGTACGGCTACGAGCAGTACTTC
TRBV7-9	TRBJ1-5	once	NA	CASSSQALPRPQHF	TGTGCCAGCAGCTCTCAGGCCTTACCCCGGCCCCAGCATTTT
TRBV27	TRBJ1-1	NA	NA	CASRRIPPGRTTNTEAFF	TGTGCCAGCAGAAGAATACCACCCGGACGGACAACAAACACTGAAGCTTTCTTT
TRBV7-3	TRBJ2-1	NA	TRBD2	CASSLGGGVWDEQFF	TGTGCCAGCAGCTTGGGCGGGGGGGTCTGGGATGAGCAGTTCTTC
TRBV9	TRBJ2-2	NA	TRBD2	CASSNLAGGPTYGELFF	TGTGCCAGCAGCAATCTAGCGGGAGGACCCACATACGGGGAGCTGTTTTTT
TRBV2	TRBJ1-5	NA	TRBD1	CASSRQTGADQPQHF	TGTGCCAGCAGTCGCCAGACAGGGGCGGATCAGCCCCAGCATTTT
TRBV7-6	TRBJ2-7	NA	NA	CASSFSGFEQYF	TGTGCCAGCAGCTTTTCAGGGTTCGAGCAGTACTTC
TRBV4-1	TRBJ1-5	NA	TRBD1	CASRAGTGSNSNQPQHF	TGCGCCAGCCGGGCCGGGACAGGGAGTAATAGCAATCAGCCCCAGCATTTT
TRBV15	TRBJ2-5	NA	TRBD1	CATSRDRGGMGETQYF	TGTGCCACCAGCAGAGATCGAGGGGGCATGGGAGAGACCCAGTACTTC
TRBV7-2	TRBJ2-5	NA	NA	CASSLNGRREETQYF	TGTGCCAGCAGCTTAAATGGCAGGCGGGAAGAGACCCAGTACTTC
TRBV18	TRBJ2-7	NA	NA	CASSPFLGRSYEQYF	TGTGCCAGCTCACCATTCTTGGGCAGATCCTACGAGCAGTACTTC
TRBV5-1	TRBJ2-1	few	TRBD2	CASSFTGGYNEQFF	TGCGCCAGCAGCTTCACGGGGGGCTACAATGAGCAGTTCTTC
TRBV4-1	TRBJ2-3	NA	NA	CASSPFLGEGTDTQYF	TGCGCCAGCAGCCCATTCCTGGGTGAGGGCACAGATACGCAGTATTTT
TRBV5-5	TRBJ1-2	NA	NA	CASSLEARSYDYGYTF	TGTGCCAGCAGCTTGGAAGCCCGGTCCTACGACTATGGCTACACCTTC
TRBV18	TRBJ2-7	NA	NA	CASSQQDRSYEQYF	TGTGCCAGCTCACAGCAAGACAGGTCCTACGAGCAGTACTTC
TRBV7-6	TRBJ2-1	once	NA	CASSLTVENEQFF	TGTGCCAGCAGCTTGACAGTCGAGAATGAGCAGTTCTTC
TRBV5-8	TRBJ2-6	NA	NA	CASSLGVGSGANVLTF	TGTGCCAGCAGCCTCGGGGTCGGCAGCGGGGCCAACGTCCTGACTTTC
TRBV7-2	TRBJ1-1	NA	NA	CASSLEGNTEAFF	TGTGCCAGCAGCTTGGAGGGGAACACTGAAGCTTTCTTT
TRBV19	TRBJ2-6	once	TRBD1	CASSLRQGTGSGANVLTF	TGTGCCAGTAGTCTCCGACAGGGTACCGGCTCTGGGGCCAACGTCCTGACTTTC
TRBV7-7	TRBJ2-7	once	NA	CASSQSAGDCPYEQYF	TGTGCCAGCAGCCAAAGCGCCGGGGACTGCCCCTACGAGCAGTACTTC
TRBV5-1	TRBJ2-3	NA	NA	CASKPDRTDTQYF	TGCGCCAGCAAACCCGACAGAACAGATACGCAGTATTTT